The 19 T cell receptor beta chains below come from one sample, sequenced in a study of a mutant IDH1 vaccine in newly diagnosed glioma. Which antigens these TCRs recognize remains unknown. Time point denoted: week 35, safety follow-up. Each vaccine dose was 300 ug of mutant IDH1 20-mer peptide, with topical imiquimod. Method: immunoSEQ multiplex PCR; TCRdb's copy keeps in-frame clones and lacks some. The sample has approximately 30,000 clones, around 80% seen once. Material: PBMCs, obtained from a glioma patient whose treatment included an IDH1 peptide vaccine. The receptor set was obtained from a man aged 50 to 60 with glioma.

This rearrangement joins TRBV5-1 to TRBJ2-5; D tentatively reads TRBD1 or TRBD2 (6 bases each). Trimming stripped 2 bases from V and 1 base from J, with 9 bases between. CDR1 is SGHRS and CDR2 is YFSETQ in the germline V gene. This CDR3 comprises 14 residues. The CDR3: CASSFGGIQETQYF. As DNA, the CDR3 is TGCGCCAGCAGCTTCGGGGGCATCCAAGAGACCCAGTACTTC.

The CDR3 coding sequence is TGTGCCACGAAAAATCGACATATCTTTTACGAGCAGTACTTC. It encodes CATKNRHIFYEQYF. The V call is TRBV7-6, the J call TRBJ2-7; no clear D. Per the germline V gene, CDR1 is SGHVS and CDR2 is FNYEAQ. V gave up 10 bases and J gave up 4 bases, with 20 bases separating them. The CDR3 is made up of 14 amino acids.

The chain carries TRBV6-5 and TRBJ1-2, with 7 bases fitting TRBD1. Losses at the gene ends were 6 bases for V and 4 bases for J; bases not matched to a gene: 8. Germline loops: CDR1 MNHEY, CDR2 SVGAGI. The CDR3 loop spans 14 amino acids. The CDR3 DNA sequence: TGTGCCAGCAGCTCTGACAGGGCCCTCTATGGCTACACCTTC. Translation: CASSSDRALYGYTF.

The J gene is TRBJ1-2, the V gene TRBV10-3; D is perhaps TRBD1 (6 bases). V lost 2 bases and J lost 3, with 10 bases in between. CDR1 ENHRY and CDR2 SYGVKD come from the germline V gene. This CDR3 has 14 residues. The DNA for the CDR3 is TGTGCCATCAGTGAGGCGGGGGCCGACTATGGCTACACCTTC. It is translated as CAISEAGADYGYTF.

This rearrangement joins TRBV21-1 to TRBJ2-3; the table's D call TRBD1 went unverified against the DNA. TRBV21-1 is a pseudogene locus. This CDR3 spans 15 amino acids. The CDR3 loop is CASTSKGRVTDTQYF. In nucleotides, the CDR3 is TGTGCCAGCACTAGTAAGGGGCGCGTCACAGATACGCAGTATTTT.

This sequence joins TRBV7-9 and TRBJ1-1; the match to TRBD1 covers 7 bases. Germline loops: CDR1 SEHNR, CDR2 FQNEAQ (reference sequence). The CDR3 runs to 15 residues. V lost 5 bases and J lost 5; bases outside the gene matches: 11. The CDR3 loop reads CASSPRTGRATEAFF. DNA of the CDR3: TGTGCCAGCAGCCCCCGGACAGGCCGCGCGACTGAAGCTTTCTTT.

The gene calls are TRBV29-1 and TRBJ2-5; no definite D call. Germline V gene data show CDR1 as SQVTM and CDR2 as ANQGSEA. V lost 8 bases to trimming and J lost 8 bases, with 21 bases between them. The CDR3 has 13 amino acids. This CDR3 is CSYDRASGLTQYF. The CDR3 coding sequence is TGCAGCTACGACCGGGCCTCTGGATTAACCCAGTACTTC.

The table lists this clone with a count of one. V usage is TRBV2 and J usage is TRBJ2-2; D unclear. Germline values: CDR1 SNHLY, CDR2 FYNNEI. Trimming stripped 6 bases from V and 6 bases from J, with 5 bases between. The CDR3 is 11 amino acids. The CDR3 sequence is CASRWAGELFF. CDR3 in DNA: TGTGCCAGCAGATGGGCCGGGGAGCTGTTTTTT.

The chain carries TRBV7-2 and TRBJ2-5, with D hard to call. Trimming stripped 5 bases from V and 7 bases from J, with 17 bases between. The CDR3 sequence is 14 residues long. CDR1 and CDR2 from the germline V gene are SGHTA and FQGNSA. CDR3 loop: CASSADMSYGTQYF. In nucleotides, the CDR3 is TGTGCCAGCAGCGCCGACATGTCTTATGGGACCCAGTACTTC.

The chain is built from TRBV7-2 and TRBJ2-2, with TRBD1 matching 8 bases. CDR1 is SGHTA, CDR2 FQGNSA, per germline. The length of the CDR3 is 14 residues. Trimming took 4 bases from V and 8 from J; bases not matched to a gene: 6. Written as DNA, the CDR3 is TGTGCCAGCAGCTCTCAGGGGGCGCGAGGGGAGCTGTTTTTT. Amino acid sequence: CASSSQGARGELFF.

J is TRBJ2-5 and V is TRBV20-1; D not resolved. Trimming stripped 6 bases from V and 0 bases from J, with 2 bases between. CDR1 DFQATT and CDR2 SNEGSKA come from the germline V gene (reference sequence). The CDR3 length is 10 residues. CDR3 coding DNA: TGCAGTGCCGACCAAGAGACCCAGTACTTC. Translating it yields CSADQETQYF.

The genes are TRBV2 and TRBJ2-7; no clear D. This CDR3 has 10 amino acids. Germline lookup yields CDR1 SNHLY and CDR2 FYNNEI. The germline V and J ends were trimmed by 4 bases and 3 bases, with 1 base remaining between them. CDR3 in DNA: TGTGCCAGCAGTGGCTACGAGCAGTACTTC. Amino acid sequence: CASSGYEQYF.

This chain uses TRBV5-1 with TRBJ1-1, with D perhaps matching TRBD1 (6 bases). There are 14 residues in the CDR3. The V gene's germline CDR1 is SGHRS and CDR2 YFSETQ. The ends were cut back, 6 bases at V and 2 bases at J, with 14 bases in the middle. In nucleotides, the CDR3 is TGCGCCAGCAATACAGGGAGGTATAACACTGAAGCTTTCTTT. It is translated as CASNTGRYNTEAFF.

This sequence joins TRBV5-5 and TRBJ1-5; 9 bases match TRBD1. The CDR3 is 16 amino acids. Germline CDR1 is SGHKS and CDR2 is YYEKEE (reference sequence). V trimming: 4 bases; J trimming: 6 bases; junction bases outside the gene matches: 11. CDR3 protein: CASSPEGQGFGQPQHF. The CDR3 DNA reads as TGTGCCAGCAGCCCAGAGGGACAGGGCTTTGGTCAGCCCCAGCATTTT.

V and J are TRBV15 and TRBJ1-5, with no clear D. The CDR3 runs to 17 residues. Germline lookup yields CDR1 LNHNV and CDR2 YYDKDF (reference sequence). Trimming took off 1 base at V and 0 bases at J, with 13 bases between the two ends. CDR3: CATSRGSSTYSNQPQHF. In DNA form, the CDR3 reads TGTGCCACCAGCAGAGGAAGCAGCACTTATAGCAATCAGCCCCAGCATTTT.

The rearrangement links TRBV29-1 to TRBJ2-1, with a weak D call TRBD1 (5 bases). Germline CDR1 is SQVTM and CDR2 is ANQGSEA. The CDR3 has 14 amino acids. V was shortened by 1 base and J by 4 bases, with 11 bases between the two germline ends. Here the CDR3 reads CSVEGGQSYNEQFF. The CDR3 nucleotides are TGCAGCGTTGAAGGGGGCCAGTCTTACAATGAGCAGTTCTTC.

The DNA for the CDR3 is TGTGCCAGTAGTATGCAACTAGCGGGGATGGGGAACGATGAGCAGTTCTTC. This codes for CASSMQLAGMGNDEQFF. J is TRBJ2-1 and V is TRBV19, with 10 bases lining up with TRBD2. Trimming cost V 3 bases and J 8 bases; bases outside gene matches: 13. The length of the CDR3 is 17 residues. Germline assignment: CDR1 LNHDA and CDR2 SQIVND (reference sequence).

The rearrangement uses TRBV11-3 and TRBJ1-2; 11 positions match TRBD1. J lost 3 bases, V lost 5 bases, and 8 bases had no gene match. Germline CDR1 SGHNT, CDR2 YENEEA. This CDR3 has 16 residues. CDR3 sequence (DNA): TGTGCCAGCAGCCTACGCCCGGGACAGGGGGACTATGGCTACACCTTC. Its translation is CASSLRPGQGDYGYTF.

This clone appeared a few times. This rearrangement joins TRBV7-2 to TRBJ2-1; 9 bases map to TRBD2. Germline lookup yields CDR1 SGHTA and CDR2 FQGNSA. The CDR3 spans 15 residues. V lost 5 bases to trimming and J lost 4 bases; unmatched junction nucleotides: 6. DNA of the CDR3: TGTGCCAGCAGCCCCCTAGCGGGGTTATACAATGAGCAGTTCTTC. It is translated as CASSPLAGLYNEQFF.